This record concerns one TCR beta chain sequence. Its antigen remains undetermined. The CDR3 is cut off 3 residues early in the read; its end comes from the germline J gene. Every participant had a single incident cervical HPV16 infection, and women with prevalent HPV16 infections were excluded. Cervical HPV DNA was detected by MY09/MY11 PCR and genotyped by dot-blot hybridization. Approximately 15 mL of heparinized blood was centrifuged, after which the buffy coat was aliquoted, frozen at -30 degrees C, and then stored at -80 degrees C. Genomic DNA was extracted from buffy coat specimens using QIAGEN kits. This specimen comes from a study of T cells in women clearing cervical HPV infection listed by TCRdb under 2018. As for the study more broadly: The cases were about two dozen women with histologically confirmed HPV16-related CIN3 or worse, and 2 of those women had invasive cancers. Blood from cases was collected at the visit where the lesion was first found, while blood from controls was collected once the infection could no longer be detected. Cases had a median age of approximately 34 years and controls had a median age of approximately 40, with no significant differences in baseline characteristics. Five blinded duplicates per group were added as quality controls, giving about 60 samples: some 50 participants and 10 replicates. Nested within Costa Rica's Guanacaste HPV Natural History Study, an exploratory proof-of-principle case-control study compared TCR repertoires across cervical HPV16 outcomes. In the parent cohort, some 11,000 women aged 18 or older were enrolled in Guanacaste, Costa Rica, during about 1993 to 1995 and then followed for less than 8 years. Since only a few of the women had HLA typing available, the possibility that HLA type was acting as a confounder could not be ruled out. Among cases, blood sampling occurred a median of roughly 150 days after lesion detection, with an interquartile range of roughly 90 to 200 days. Cases and controls were matched on age within five years and on year of sample collection. The controls were 25 to 30 women whose single incident HPV16 infection cleared within 12 months with no development of precancer or cancer. The research as a whole found: Because the number of T cells in each sample was unknown, differences in richness could reflect differing T-cell content rather than repertoire biology. Because of the cross-sectional design, the study could not determine whether the associations came before infection or resulted from infection, and neither effector/memory subsets nor HPV-specific T cells were isolated. Random forest classifiers combining richness and V gene abundances distinguished cases from controls with an estimated AUC of about 0.8. CIN3+ cases had significantly higher TCR repertoire richness than controls across sequencing depths, but evenness did not differ between the groups. Lower TRBV6-7 relative abundance was observed in cases than in controls (around 0.1% versus 0.15%; Bonferroni P = 0.0008).

Using the immunoSEQ assay, multiplex PCR amplified TCR beta CDR3 regions from an average of roughly 1,200 ng of genomic DNA per sample. Primer bias was corrected in the assay by using a complete synthetic TCR repertoire to establish an amplification baseline. The amplicons were sequenced on the Illumina platform. The published analysis was carried out like this. Sequences were error-corrected by clustering with frequency ratios and a modified nearest-neighbor algorithm and were then analyzed in the immunoSEQ Analyzer with IMGT gene definitions. TCR richness and evenness were averaged over 20 rarefaction repeats at each rarefaction depth, excluding samples with fewer sequences than the depth. V, D and J gene relative abundances were compared between groups with Wilcoxon rank sum tests, applying FDR correction. For the blinded duplicates, the intraclass correlation was roughly 96% for TCR richness and averaged around 76% across roughly 69 gene segments. Imported from immuneACCESS, the table was reduced by TCRdb to in-frame sequences with V and J called. These copies leave out some clones; in studies compared against another copy, an unresolved V gene accounts for under half, and the cause of the remainder is not known. V, J and clone size were drawn from that table, and D and trimming were deduced from the DNA. The sample's own table lists approximately 23,000 clones. The ten largest clones add up to 10% to 15% of the sample.

Inclusive of the bounding cysteine and phenylalanine, the CDR3 is 15 residues long. The 36 bases shown cover part of the CDR3, and their frame starts at base 1. Deletion took 3 bases off V and 2 bases off J, with a span of 13 bases between the germline ends. CDR1 and CDR2, looked up from the germline V gene (reference sequence), are LNHDA and SQIVND. The TCR originated in a woman between 18 and 70 years old with a cervical HPV16 infection that either progressed to CIN3+ or cleared (not recorded which). Specimen: blood buffy coat. The chain joins TRBV19 to TRBJ1-1; the D gene cannot be named for sure. CDR3 loop: CASSILAGPNTEAFF. Incomplete CDR3 DNA: TGTGCCAGTAGTATTCTCGCGGGCCCTAACACTGAA.